A selection of T cell receptor beta chains follows, all from one sample in a study of blood T cell repertoires in COVID-19. The data were produced by immunoSEQ multiplex PCR, yet TCRdb's version contains in-frame clones alone and is incomplete. The profile covers about 440,000 clones, with approximately 88% appearing a single time and approximately 12% taken by the ten largest. Sequencing input: peripheral blood. These receptors originate from a woman between 50 and 59 years old with COVID-19, enrolled during active disease. Both conserved end residues are trimmed from each CDR3. Clone size is stated in some rows and not others, as once, few, many or a class when expanded.

V	J	size	CDR3
TRBV14	TRBJ1-1	NA	ASSLVAGEGAF
TRBV19	TRBJ2-7	NA	ASSMPSRGGSYEQY
TRBV30	TRBJ1-1	NA	AWSETTGVPTEAF
TRBV5-4	TRBJ1-1	NA	ASSFSTGNTEAF
TRBV30	TRBJ2-2	NA	AWRTINTGELF
TRBV9	TRBJ1-3	NA	ASSQTITTGSGNTIY
TRBV5-8	TRBJ2-4	NA	ASSSLPGQANLAKNIQY
TRBV6-5	TRBJ1-1	NA	ASSYQRGTEAF
TRBV5-4	TRBJ1-2	NA	ASSLAGSDLYGYT
TRBV19	TRBJ1-1	once	ASSQGGEWTEAF
TRBV2	TRBJ1-2	NA	ATRGGDSGYT
TRBV25-1	TRBJ2-3	once	ASSESRTSGSADTQY
TRBV19	TRBJ1-4	NA	ASSNLQGFYEKLF
TRBV5-1	TRBJ2-5	NA	ASSLDPGTETQY
TRBV27	TRBJ1-2	NA	ASSRKRRGKDT
TRBV25-1	TRBJ1-2	NA	ASSAYPMSYT
TRBV19	TRBJ1-5	NA	ASSLIGVPRNQPQH
TRBV11-2	TRBJ1-1	NA	ASNPRPGLNAEAF
TRBV6-5	TRBJ1-2	NA	ASSRPGYGYT
TRBV19	TRBJ1-1	NA	ASSIRQNTEAF
TRBV7-2	TRBJ2-7	NA	ASSLARGSSYEQY
TRBV9	TRBJ1-3	NA	ASSVVGDGNTIY
TRBV28	TRBJ1-1	NA	ASSFGTQGQTF
TRBV11-3	TRBJ2-1	NA	ASSLGGEGTQF
TRBV19	TRBJ2-2	NA	ASSIGRVTRRNTGELF
TRBV18	TRBJ1-1	NA	ASSPGGAITEAF
TRBV25-1	TRBJ2-3	NA	ASSEFTGLTDTQY
TRBV30	TRBJ1-2	NA	AWSRVRGISGYT
TRBV7-2	TRBJ1-5	once	ASSEEQGTPQH
TRBV5-8	TRBJ1-2	NA	ASSPLQGYGYT
TRBV9	TRBJ2-7	once	ASSVSSEVSEQY
TRBV6-6	TRBJ1-5	NA	ASSPHFGQGGQPQH
TRBV7-9	TRBJ1-1	NA	ASSATGSEAF
TRBV5-6	TRBJ2-3	NA	ASRPGLAGGPDTQY
TRBV4-1	TRBJ1-2	NA	ASSHVGGGPGYT
TRBV24-1	TRBJ2-1	NA	ATGAGSYNEQF
TRBV28	TRBJ2-7	NA	ASSSSDRASSYEQY
TRBV30	TRBJ2-2	NA	AWSADREHTGELF
TRBV5-6	TRBJ2-5	once	ASRGTSGGETQY
TRBV20-1	TRBJ2-1	NA	SASGASGGYYNEQF
TRBV6-2/TRBV6-3	TRBJ1-5	NA	ASSPGQINQPQH
TRBV5-1	TRBJ2-1	NA	ASSSSWNEQF
TRBV28	TRBJ1-1	NA	ASSFTGQVVNTEAF
TRBV30	TRBJ1-3	NA	AGGTGRPGNTIY
TRBV4-2	TRBJ1-2	NA	ASSQGHINYGYT